The clone carrying this T cell receptor (beta chain) was counted a few times. Its antigen is not known. The data were obtained in a study of early T cells in non-severe SARS-CoV-2 infection. Across the whole study: The chains were unpaired, and the sequenced material was bulk RNA from unsorted whole blood. Study conclusions and caveats: VDJdb matches were skewed toward anti-spike CD8 T cell responses.

There are 14 residues in the CDR3. The V end lost 2 bases, the J end lost 4 bases, and 11 bases lay between the germline ends. Germline V gene data show CDR1 as LGHDT and CDR2 as YNNKEL (reference sequence). Individual cDNA molecules carried attached unique molecular identifiers. Via MiXCR, TCRdb re-called the 5' RACE reads, giving one row per CDR3 protein. Of around 55,000 distinct CDR3 sequences in the sample, around 11% were seen once. The sequencing sample was made of whole blood. This chain links TRBV3-1 with TRBJ1-2; D is unresolved. This receptor was taken from an adult who was a healthcare worker with PCR-confirmed SARS-CoV-2 infection or an uninfected control (not recorded which). The CDR3 sequence is CASSQRGQFYGYTF. Written as DNA, the CDR3 is TGTGCCAGCAGCCAAAGAGGTCAGTTCTATGGCTACACCTTC.